Below, one T cell receptor beta chain is given with its context. This specimen belongs to a study of control samples from healthy donors and cancer patients. Here immunoSEQ multiplex PCR was the method, and the copy in TCRdb shows in-frame clones only, minus some. The table shows around 200,000 clones, with 90% to 95% occurring only once. The CDR3 runs to 12 residues. Germline V gene data show CDR1 as GTSNPN and CDR2 as SVGIG (reference sequence). V gave up 0 bases and J gave up 2 bases, with 4 bases separating them. The sample taken for sequencing was blood. The chain combines TRBV30 with TRBJ1-1; no clear D gene. This TCR came from a man between 18 and 29 years old in good health. The CDR3 region is CAWSVTNTEAFF. In DNA, the CDR3 is TGTGCCTGGAGTGTAACTAACACTGAAGCTTTCTTT.